Reported below is one T cell receptor (beta chain). What it recognizes is unknown. Generated by immunoSEQ multiplex PCR, the TCRdb table keeps only in-frame clones and is missing some. The sample has 700,000 to 950,000 clones, 96% seen once. Naive CD8 cells lacked CD45RO and underwent positive selection for CCR7, leaving out terminally differentiated effector memory CD45RA+ cells. These data are taken from a study of shared clonotypes between healthy human individuals. Overall study: Donors had three CD4 naive, three CD4 memory, two CD8 naive and one CD8 memory plate apiece.

V lost 1 base, J lost 4 bases, and 11 bases lay in between. The germline CDR1 and CDR2 sequences are SGHNT and YYREEE (reference sequence). The CDR3 consists of 14 residues. Study-wide points: Sampling involved blood alone; tissue repertoires likely differ.

The clonotype was recovered from a man aged 25 to 40 in good health. What was sequenced was naive CD8+ T cells sorted from blood. The chain recombines TRBV5-4 with TRBJ1-2; the D is unclear. The DNA for the CDR3 is TGTGCCAGCAGCTTGTCTACCCTTGTCTATGGCTACACCTTC. Translation: CASSLSTLVYGYTF.